Listed below are T cell receptor beta chains from one sample, sequenced in a study of blood T cell repertoires in COVID-19. TCRdb's table, derived via immunoSEQ multiplex PCR, lists solely in-frame clones and lacks some. The sample yields fewer than 55,000 clones, 65% to 90% seen once. What was sequenced was peripheral blood. The receptors originated from a woman of 80 years or more with COVID-19, enrolled during active disease. CDR3s include the opening cysteine and the closing phenylalanine or tryptophan.

V gene	CDR3 protein
TRBV5-6	CASSWGPLVAGGRGVEQFF
TRBV5-1	CASSLTAPGGNYGYTF
TRBV25-1	CASLDGAQMNTEAFF
TRBV24-1	CATSGQGHNSPLHF
TRBV6-5	CASQSPRVPYEQYF
TRBV6-6	CASSATGGGTDTQYF
TRBV18	CASSPPVDNSPLHF
TRBV19	CASSMNSRSNTEAFF
TRBV27	CASSPRVGTNEKLFF
TRBV28	CASSTLQTTQYF
TRBV25-1	CASSAGTGLNQPQHF
TRBV3-1/TRBV3-2	CASKRGSRETQYF
TRBV19	CASRSTGGYGYTF
TRBV30	CAWSLLAGVNEQFF
TRBV4-1	CASSSGLGAYEQYF
TRBV11-2	CASSLSGRGNSGANVLTF
TRBV25-1	CASGPVRGRGNTEAFF
TRBV28	CASRQGGRYEQYF
TRBV6-6	CASSYFQGTKDYGYTF
TRBV9	CASSDGLAGGPRLLEQYF
TRBV5-1	CASSSGSSGSSTDTQYF
TRBV2	CASSQDRGISYEQYF
TRBV19	CASSPWSKRAPYNEQFF
TRBV20-1	CSARGQGIETQYF
TRBV7-9	CASSLLAGVSHNEQFF
TRBV5-5	CASSSRQGHSPLHF
TRBV5-1	CASSLVSNTEAFF
TRBV11-2	CASSLGLAGELEQYF
TRBV19	CASYTGPGLAGDTQYF
TRBV7-9	CASSLAGGRLNYGYTF
TRBV6-1	CASSTLRGATDTQYF
TRBV24-1	CATSESGSGRGFSQETQYF
TRBV19	CASSSRLSGTFTDTQYF
TRBV9	CASSARGTPNYEQYF
TRBV28	CASGTGQGALYGYTF
TRBV11-3	CASSSKGIAGGRGTGELFF
TRBV25-1	CASSESGQHNEQFF
TRBV16	CASSPLAGSYEQYF
TRBV10-3	CAISDRSSSTDTQYF
TRBV24-1	CATSDSLAGYSPNTYNEQFF
TRBV6-1	CASSGVTSGRNQETQYF
TRBV2	CASGPSARANEKLFF